The 21 T cell receptor beta chains reported below all come from one sample, sequenced in a study of blood T cell repertoires in COVID-19. Assay: immunoSEQ multiplex PCR; the TCRdb copy retains only in-frame clones and omits some. The sample lists 56,000 or so clones, around 87% occurring once. Sequencing used peripheral blood. The receptor source for this set is a man aged 45 to 65 with acute or convalescent COVID-19.

The chain is built from TRBV30 and TRBJ2-2, with D perhaps matching TRBD1 (6 bases). V was trimmed by 4 bases and J by 1 base, leaving 10 bases between them. The CDR3 sequence is 14 residues long. Germline CDR1 is GTSNPN and CDR2 is SVGIG (reference sequence). This chain's CDR3 is CAWNRRGNTGELFF. The CDR3 coding sequence is TGTGCCTGGAACCGCAGGGGGAACACCGGGGAGCTGTTTTTT.

V gene TRBV7-2 combines with J gene TRBJ2-7; a possible D gene is TRBD2 (5 bases). There are 14 residues in the CDR3. Looked up from germline, CDR1 is SGHTA and CDR2 is FQGNSA. The V gene lost 8 bases and the J gene lost 3 bases, with 17 bases spanning the gap. In nucleotides, the CDR3 is TGTGCCAGCGGAGGCCCGCCTATGTTCTACGAGCAGTACTTC. This sequence encodes CASGGPPMFYEQYF.

The gene calls are TRBV9 and TRBJ1-2, with D perhaps TRBD1 (6 bases). The germline V gene has CDR1 SGDLS and CDR2 YYNGEE. Trimming pared 5 bases from V and 1 base from J, leaving 15 bases between. The CDR3 has 15 residues. CDR3 nucleotides: TGTGCCAGCAGTAGGACAGCAGGAGATAACTATGGCTACACCTTC. This encodes CASSRTAGDNYGYTF.

V and J are TRBV7-2 and TRBJ1-2; perhaps TRBD1 as D (6 bases). V was cut by 4 bases and J by 5 bases, with 14 bases left in between. The CDR3 runs 14 residues. Germline loops: CDR1 SGHTA, CDR2 FQGNSA. The CDR3 nucleotides are TGTGCCAGCAGCTCACAGGGTGTGTGGTATGGCTACACCTTC. This codes for CASSSQGVWYGYTF.

This clone was observed once. The V and J genes are TRBV25-1 and TRBJ1-2, with D possibly TRBD1 on 5 matching bases. The V end was cut by 5 bases, the J end by 3 bases, with 7 bases between. The CDR3 has 12 residues. Germline lookup yields CDR1 MGHDK and CDR2 SYGVNS. The CDR3 here is CASSPGDYGYTF. As DNA, the CDR3 is TGTGCCAGCAGTCCGGGGGACTATGGCTACACCTTC.

This clone was recorded only once. The chain combines TRBV19 with TRBJ1-5; a possible D gene is TRBD1 (5 bases). The ends were cut back, 0 bases at V and 0 bases at J, with 9 bases in the middle. CDR3 length equals 16 residues. Germline values: CDR1 LNHDA, CDR2 SQIVND (reference sequence). The CDR3 DNA reads TGTGCCAGTAGTATAGAGGGGCAGATTAGCAATCAGCCCCAGCATTTT. Translated, it gives CASSIEGQISNQPQHF.

The J gene is TRBJ1-3, the V gene TRBV7-9, with D possibly matching TRBD1 (5 bases). CDR3 size: 15 residues. CDR1 and CDR2 (germline): SEHNR, FQNEAQ (reference sequence). V lost 3 bases and J 1 base, leaving 10 bases between the germline ends. DNA of the CDR3: TGTGCCAGCAGCTTTGGGGCCGGGTCTGGAAACACCATATATTTT. Translation gives CASSFGAGSGNTIYF. Drawing the rest from reference TRBV7-9 and TRBJ1-3, the complete variable domain is DTGVSQNPRHKITKRGQNVTFRCDPISEHNRLYWYRQTLGQGPEFLTYFQNEAQLEKSRLLSDRFSAERPKGSFSTLEIQRTEQGDSAMYLCASSFGAGSGNTIYFGEGSWLTVV.

This chain uses TRBV9 with TRBJ2-1; TRBD2 matches 11 bases. The CDR3 runs to 17 residues. Germline CDR1 reads SGDLS; CDR2 reads YYNGEE. V lost 2 bases to trimming and J lost 8 bases; unmatched junction nucleotides: 12. The CDR3 sequence is CASSVRLSGGAFYEQFF. For the CDR3, the DNA is TGTGCCAGCAGCGTTCGCCTTAGCGGGGGGGCCTTCTATGAGCAGTTCTTC.

V and J are TRBV5-1 and TRBJ1-4; D possibly corresponds to TRBD1 (5 bases). Between the trimmed V and J ends, which lost 1 base and 12 bases, there was a span of 16 bases. The CDR3 totals 14 residues. Germline CDR1 is SGHRS and CDR2 is YFSETQ. The CDR3 loop is CASSLRGQPGELFF. DNA for the CDR3: TGCGCCAGCAGCTTGAGGGGCCAGCCTGGGGAACTGTTTTTT.

V gene TRBV25-1 combines with J gene TRBJ1-4; TRBD1 might be the D (5 bases). Trimming shortened V by 1 base and J by 7 bases, and 10 bases separated the two germline ends. Per the germline V gene, CDR1 is MGHDK and CDR2 is SYGVNS. This CDR3 contains 14 residues. The CDR3 reads CASSEWGEREKLFF. In DNA, the CDR3 is TGTGCCAGCAGTGAATGGGGGGAGCGTGAAAAACTGTTTTTT.

This rearrangement joins TRBV30 to TRBJ2-7, with 8 bases aligning to TRBD1. This CDR3 region has 12 residues. Germline assignment: CDR1 GTSNPN and CDR2 SVGIG (reference sequence). V lost 4 bases, J lost 2 bases, and 1 base stayed unmatched. The CDR3 region has the DNA TGTGCCTGGACGGACAGGGCCTACGAGCAGTACTTC. Its translation: CAWTDRAYEQYF. The variable domain in full, with the rest retrieved from reference TRBV30 and TRBJ2-7, is SQTIHQWPATLVQPVGSPLSLECTVEGTSNPNLYWYRQAAGRGLQLLFYSVGIGQISSEVPQNLSASRPQDRQFILSSKKLLLSDSGFYLCAWTDRAYEQYFGPGTRLTVT.

The chain employs TRBV7-9 and TRBJ1-5; D gene uncertain. Between the trimmed V and J ends, which lost 0 bases and 3 bases, there was a span of 6 bases. There are 14 residues in the CDR3. Germline V gives CDR1 SEHNR, CDR2 FQNEAQ (reference sequence). This CDR3 reads CASSLAADNQPQHF. CDR3 DNA sequence: TGTGCCAGCAGCTTAGCGGCAGACAATCAGCCCCAGCATTTT.

The sample holds one count of this clone. This chain links TRBV29-1 with TRBJ2-7, with 10 bases that match TRBD1. This CDR3 spans 13 amino acids. V was pared by 3 bases and J by 4 bases, with 3 bases of the junction left unmatched. The germline V gene encodes CDR1 SQVTM and CDR2 ANQGSEA. CDR3 DNA: TGCAGCGTTGAGGACAGGGGGAGGTACGAGCAGTACTTC. Protein: CSVEDRGRYEQYF.

The V and J genes are TRBV5-6 and TRBJ2-5; D unresolved. V was cut by 2 bases and J by 2 bases, with 10 bases left in between. There are 14 residues in the CDR3. CDR1 and CDR2 (germline): SGHDT, YYEEEE. CDR3: CASSFGDSQETQYF. CDR3 nucleotide sequence: TGTGCCAGCAGCTTTGGAGACTCTCAAGAGACCCAGTACTTC.

The rearrangement joins TRBV11-2 to TRBJ2-2; tentative D call: TRBD2 (5 bases). Germline V CDR1 and CDR2: SGHAT, FQNNGV. The CDR3 is 18 amino acids. The V and J ends lost 1 base and 8 bases respectively, with 23 bases between them. CDR3: CASSLVVPSVLATGELFF. The CDR3 nucleotides read TGTGCCAGCAGCTTAGTAGTCCCGTCGGTGCTAGCAACTGGGGAGCTGTTTTTT.

The chain is built from TRBV14 and TRBJ1-4, with unresolved D. Trimming took 5 bases from V and 0 from J, leaving 10 bases between them. This CDR3 is built from 15 residues. Per the germline V gene, CDR1 is SGHDN and CDR2 is FVKESK. The CDR3 spells CASSDAVTTNEKLFF. CDR3 DNA sequence: TGTGCCAGCAGCGACGCGGTAACAACTAATGAAAAACTGTTTTTT.

The gene calls are TRBV12-3 or TRBV12-4 and TRBJ2-7; 7 bases are a match to TRBD1. The CDR3 length is 13 residues. The V segment lost 1 base and the J segment 7 bases; nucleotides outside the gene matches: 4. The CDR3 reads CASSLEGADEQYF. DNA for the CDR3: TGTGCCAGCAGTTTAGAGGGGGCTGATGAGCAGTACTTC.

The rearrangement links TRBV7-9 to TRBJ2-3; 10 nucleotides match TRBD1. The germline V gene encodes CDR1 SEHNR and CDR2 FQNEAQ (reference sequence). The CDR3 totals 14 residues. Losses at the gene ends were 4 bases for V and 6 bases for J; bases not matched to a gene: 4. DNA of the CDR3: TGTGCCAGCAGCTCCGGACAGGGGGTTGATACGCAGTATTTT. Translation: CASSSGQGVDTQYF.

The chain has TRBV7-3 and TRBJ1-2; 9 nucleotides match TRBD1. The V and J ends lost 2 bases and 8 bases, in that order; junction bases with no gene match: 6. Germline CDR1 SGHTA, CDR2 FQGTGA. This CDR3 region has 14 residues. CDR3 sequence (DNA): TGTGCCAGCAGCTTAGGACAGGGGCCGGAGGGCTACACCTTC. Translated, it gives CASSLGQGPEGYTF.

This clone was counted only a few times. The rearrangement links TRBV5-8 to TRBJ2-7; D possibly corresponds to TRBD2 (6 bases). From germline, CDR1 is SGHTS and CDR2 YDEGEE. Trimming left V 3 bases short and J 2 bases short, with 15 bases between. The length of the CDR3 is 15 residues. CDR3 protein: CASSWEAGTTYEQYF. As DNA, the CDR3 is TGTGCCAGCAGCTGGGAGGCAGGAACCACCTACGAGCAGTACTTC.

The V call is TRBV28, the J call TRBJ1-1; the match to TRBD1 covers 7 bases. This CDR3 has 14 amino acids. V lost 5 bases to trimming and J lost 7 bases; unmatched junction nucleotides: 10. CDR1 and CDR2 (germline): MDHEN, SYDVKM. Written as DNA, the CDR3 is TGTGCCAGCAGTCGCCCGATGGGACAGCTTGAAGCTTTCTTT. Protein: CASSRPMGQLEAFF.